This TCR beta chain was retrieved from a study of untreated major depressive disorder (dated by TCRdb to about 2018). Background on the whole study: The study was a cross-sectional case-control comparison of T cell phenotype and TCR repertoire between antidepressant-free major depressive disorder patients and individually matched non-depressed controls. The TCRbeta sequencing followed up on differences in Vbeta 5.1, Vbeta 11 and Vbeta 22 usage that flow cytometry had shown in the whole cohort. Study-wide conclusions, independent of this receptor: For the sequencing comparisons, one-tailed planned tests were applied to only three preselected Vbeta families. Because of the strict matching and exclusion criteria, the study sample was comparatively small, which limits how generalizable the findings are. The top five TRBV05-01 clones in every sequenced subject were all private clones. In CD4+ T cells, sequencing confirmed that depressed patients used TRBV05-01 (Vbeta 5.1) more than controls did, with a one-tailed test giving p = 0.040. In the sequencing data, TRBV25-01 and TRBV02-01 usage matched the flow-cytometry pattern without reaching statistical significance.

Worth noting for this clone: This clone's antigen is unknown. No quality values exist for individual bases; no much larger clone is one base distant.

The Qiagen DNeasy Blood and Tissue Kit was used to extract total genomic DNA from the purified CD4+ T cells. The TCRbeta CDR3 region, defined according to IMGT, was amplified and sequenced using immunoSEQ immunosequencing protocols. The source study handled its data this way. The immunoSEQ service preprocessed the raw sequence data to correct PCR and sequencing errors. The sequence data were imported into the immunoSEQ Analyzer and were further analyzed using VDJtools v1.0.7. Patient-control differences were tested with the paired Wilcoxon signed-rank test. Sourced from immuneACCESS, this table was stored by TCRdb with only in-frame sequences that have V and J called. A share of the clones is absent; for the studies checked, an unresolved V gene accounts for under half, and the remainder has no known explanation. V and J calls plus clone size are reproduced from that table; the DNA served to infer D and trimming. The sample contains 20,000 to 25,000 clones, roughly nine tenths of them found a single time. The top ten clones comprise 0.47% of the sample.

Every depressed patient was matched in pairs with a non-depressed control on sex, age, current smoking status and body mass index. All participants were of European descent. No current or lifetime mood disorder was present in controls, and Quick Inventory of Depressive Symptoms-Self Report scores of 5 or less were recorded for controls. Major medical conditions, Axis I/II comorbidities, regular medication or illicit drug use, and drinking over 100 g alcohol a week were all grounds for excluding any participant. About 30 ml of peripheral blood was collected from each participant into EDTA tubes. CD4+ T cells were purified from thawed PBMCs by magnetic negative selection with the BD IMag Human CD4 T Lymphocyte Enrichment Set. Flow cytometry confirmed that the CD4+ enrichment method typically gave roughly 96% purity. A subgroup of about 5 case-control pairs, chosen blind to chemokine receptor expression and flow-cytometric repertoire skewing results, underwent TCRbeta sequencing. All blood samples were collected in the morning at 8:00 a.m., and PBMCs were isolated by Ficoll-Hypaque gradient centrifugation. PBMCs were gradually cooled to -80 degrees C for cryopreservation and then kept in liquid nitrogen until assay.

From cysteine to phenylalanine, the CDR3 is 14 amino acids long. Of the read, only the CDR3 DNA is kept; its 42 bases are in frame from base 1. CDR1 and CDR2 (MGHRA, YSYEKL) derive from the germline V gene. The germline V and J ends show losses of 4 bases and 2 bases respectively, and no gene match explains 3 bases of the junction. The chain joins TRBV4-1 to TRBJ2-7; TRBD1 aligns with 9 central bases. Sequenced: CD4+ T cells from PBMCs. The source of this sequence is a woman in her thirties or forties in good health. The CDR3 region: CASSRGTGTYEQYF. The nucleotide sequence is TGCGCCAGCAGCCGAGGGACAGGGACCTACGAGCAGTACTTC.